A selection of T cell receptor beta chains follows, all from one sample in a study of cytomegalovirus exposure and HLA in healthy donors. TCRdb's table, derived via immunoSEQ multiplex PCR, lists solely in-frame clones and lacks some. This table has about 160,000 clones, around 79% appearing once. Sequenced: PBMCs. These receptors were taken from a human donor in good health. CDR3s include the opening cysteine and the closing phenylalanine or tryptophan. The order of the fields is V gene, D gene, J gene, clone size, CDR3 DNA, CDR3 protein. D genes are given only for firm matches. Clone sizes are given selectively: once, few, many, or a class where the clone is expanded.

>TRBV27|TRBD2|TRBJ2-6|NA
TGTGCCAGCAGTTTCTACGGGACTAGCGGGAGTAGGGCCAACGTCCTGACTTTC
CASSFYGTSGSRANVLTF
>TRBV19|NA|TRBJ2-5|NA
TGTGCCAGTAGTGGGGACATCGGCGAGACCCAGTACTTC
CASSGDIGETQYF
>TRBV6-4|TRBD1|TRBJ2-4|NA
TGTGCCAGCAGTGACTCGAGAAAAGAGACAGGGGATCGACCGCTAGCCAAAAACATTCAGTACTTC
CASSDSRKETGDRPLAKNIQYF
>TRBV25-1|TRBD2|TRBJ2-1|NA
TGTGCCAGCAGTCGGGGGGAAGGTGGTTCGTTCTTC
CASSRGEGGSFF
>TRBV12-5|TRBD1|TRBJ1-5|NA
TGTGCTAGTGGTGGGACCGGGACAGTGGGTACCAATCAGCCCCAGCATTTT
CASGGTGTVGTNQPQHF
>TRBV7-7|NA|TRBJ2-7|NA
TGTGCTAGCAGCAGAGGGACACCTACCTACGAGCAGTACTTC
CASSRGTPTYEQYF
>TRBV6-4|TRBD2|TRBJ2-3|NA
TGTGCCAGCAGTGACTCGCGGGGGGAAACGGATACGCAGTATTTT
CASSDSRGETDTQYF
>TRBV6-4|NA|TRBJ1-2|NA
TGTGCCAGCAAAAACGCGGGCAGCCTTAACTATGGCTACACCTTC
CASKNAGSLNYGYTF
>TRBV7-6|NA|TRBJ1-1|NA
TGTGTCAGCAGCTTGCGAGGCACTGAAGCTTTCTTT
CVSSLRGTEAFF
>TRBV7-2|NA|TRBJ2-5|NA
TGTGCCAGCAGCTTACTCTTCGGAGGGGGCGAGACCCAGTACTTC
CASSLLFGGGETQYF
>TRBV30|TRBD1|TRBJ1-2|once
TGTGCCTGGAGTGAAGGGACAGTCTATGGCTACACCTTC
CAWSEGTVYGYTF
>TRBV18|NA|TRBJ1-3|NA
TGTGCCAGCTCACCCGAGGGGGTCGGAAACACCATATATTTT
CASSPEGVGNTIYF
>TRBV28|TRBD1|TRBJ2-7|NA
TGTGCCAGCAGTACCTACTTTCGGGACAGAGACTACGAGCAGTACTTC
CASSTYFRDRDYEQYF
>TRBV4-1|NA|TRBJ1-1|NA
TGCGCCAGCATCTCAACCACGGGGGATTCTGAAGCTTTCTTT
CASISTTGDSEAFF
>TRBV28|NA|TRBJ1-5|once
TGTGCCAGCAGTTGGGGGGATCGAGGCAATCAGCCCCAGCATTTT
CASSWGDRGNQPQHF
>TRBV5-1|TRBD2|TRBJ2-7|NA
TGCGCCAGCAGCTTGGGACTAGCGGGGGTATCCTACGAGCAGTACTTC
CASSLGLAGVSYEQYF
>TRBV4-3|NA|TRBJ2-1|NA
TGCGCCAGCAGCCAAGATGGGTCAGGGGATGAGCAGTTCTTC
CASSQDGSGDEQFF
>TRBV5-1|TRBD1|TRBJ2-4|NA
TGCGCCAGCAGCCCTCTTTACCGGGACAGGGTAGCCAAAAACATTCAGTACTTC
CASSPLYRDRVAKNIQYF
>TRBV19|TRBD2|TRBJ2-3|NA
TGTGCCAGTAGTACGAGCGGGATTCTTAGCACAGATACGCAGTATTTT
CASSTSGILSTDTQYF
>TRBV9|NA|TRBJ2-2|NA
TGTGCCAGCAGCCCCCGGGGGGCAAGCACCGGGGAGCTGTTTTTT
CASSPRGASTGELFF
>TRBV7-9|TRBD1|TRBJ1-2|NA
TGTGCCAGCAGCTTACCCAGGGACAGGGATGGCTACACCTTC
CASSLPRDRDGYTF